These 15 T cell receptor beta chains came from one sample sequenced in a study of cytomegalovirus exposure and HLA in healthy donors. The PCR had 60 Vbeta and 13 Jbeta primers. Repertoires were generated with immunoSEQ multiplex PCR, while TCRdb's copy carries only in-frame clones and drops some. The table has some 220,000 clones, around 83% seen once. Material: PBMCs. These receptors originate from a girl aged 2 to 10 in good health and CMV-seronegative.

The chain combines TRBV30 with TRBJ2-3, with a tentative D call TRBD2 (5 bases). CDR1 and CDR2 (germline): GTSNPN, SVGIG (reference sequence). This CDR3 contains 15 residues. Trimming pared 3 bases from V and 6 bases from J, leaving 19 bases between. CDR3 amino acids: CAWSLSRTTGDTQYF. As DNA, the CDR3 is TGTGCCTGGAGCTTATCTAGGACGACGGGGGATACGCAGTATTTT.

The chain has TRBV6-5 and TRBJ1-4; TRBD1 aligns across 7 bases. J lost 5 bases, V lost 0 bases, and 3 bases had no gene match. Per germline, CDR1 MNHEY and CDR2 SVGAGI. The CDR3 sequence is 15 residues long. The CDR3, as DNA: TGTGCCAGCAGTTACTCGACAGGGAGGAATGAAAAACTGTTTTTT. It specifies CASSYSTGRNEKLFF.

This rearrangement joins TRBV10-2 to TRBJ1-6, with D maybe TRBD1 (6 bases). The CDR3 is 16 amino acids. With 4 bases removed from V and 0 bases from J, the gap between germline ends came to 10 bases. Germline-derived CDR1 and CDR2 are WSHSY and SAAADI. DNA for the CDR3: TGCGCCAGCAGTGGGACAGCGAGCTCCTATAATTCACCCCTCCACTTT. Its protein is CASSGTASSYNSPLHF.

The genes are TRBV27 and TRBJ2-1; tentative D call: TRBD2 (6 bases). Trimming stripped 3 bases from V and 9 bases from J, with 21 bases between. Per germline, CDR1 MNHEY and CDR2 SMNVEV (reference sequence). The CDR3 runs to 16 residues. The CDR3 nucleotides read TGTGCCAGCAGTTTCCTACTAGCTGGAGGGCCCGGTGAGCAGTTCTTC. This encodes CASSFLLAGGPGEQFF.

V gene TRBV4-1 combines with J gene TRBJ2-7; 8 positions match TRBD1. Germline lookup yields CDR1 MGHRA and CDR2 YSYEKL. J lost 3 bases, V lost 0 bases, and 7 bases had no gene match. The CDR3 spans 16 residues. CDR3 in DNA: TGCGCCAGCAGCCAAGATAGGGGACAGGCCTTCTACGAGCAGTACTTC. Amino acid sequence: CASSQDRGQAFYEQYF.

This chain joins TRBV5-1 and TRBJ2-7, with D tentatively TRBD2 (5 bases). Trimming took off 0 bases at V and 2 bases at J, with 12 bases between the two ends. The germline gives CDR1 SGHRS, CDR2 YFSETQ. CDR3 length equals 15 residues. CDR3 in amino acids: CASSLVPGITYEQYF. The CDR3 nucleotides are TGCGCCAGCAGCTTGGTCCCGGGGATAACCTACGAGCAGTACTTC.

CDR3 coding DNA: TGCGCCAGCAGCCCCTCGGTCCTTCGGACGGGGAATGAGCAGTTCTTC. This translates into CASSPSVLRTGNEQFF. V usage is TRBV4-1 and J usage is TRBJ2-1; TRBD2 might be the D (5 bases). Germline CDR1 is MGHRA and CDR2 is YSYEKL. V lost 4 bases, J lost 7 bases, and 20 bases lay in between. CDR3 length: 16 amino acids.

This clone appeared a few times. The rearrangement links TRBV25-1 to TRBJ2-5, with D maybe TRBD2 (6 bases). The V gene's germline CDR1 is MGHDK and CDR2 SYGVNS. This CDR3 region has 14 residues. Trimming took off 6 bases at V and 1 base at J, with 12 bases between the two ends. Here the CDR3 reads CASRFGGAQETQYF. The CDR3 DNA follows: TGTGCCAGCAGGTTTGGCGGGGCCCAAGAGACCCAGTACTTC.

This chain links TRBV4-1 with TRBJ2-3; TRBD2 matches 14 bases. The length of the CDR3 is 18 residues. Germline CDR1 is MGHRA and CDR2 is YSYEKL. Losses at the gene ends were 2 bases for V and 1 base for J; bases not matched to a gene: 5. The CDR3: CASSQRLAGGLGTDTQYF. DNA of the CDR3: TGCGCCAGCAGCCAACGACTAGCGGGAGGGCTTGGCACAGATACGCAGTATTTT.

The chain employs TRBV4-1 and TRBJ2-5, with D possibly being TRBD1 (5 bases). Trimming left V 1 base short and J 5 bases short, with 11 bases between. The germline V gene encodes CDR1 MGHRA and CDR2 YSYEKL. The CDR3 is made up of 14 amino acids. CDR3 sequence (DNA): TGCGCCAGCAGCCAAGCGGGCAGGGTGGAGACCCAGTACTTC. Translating it yields CASSQAGRVETQYF.

The chain uses TRBV10-3 and TRBJ1-3, with 7 bases fitting TRBD1. Looked up from germline, CDR1 is ENHRY and CDR2 is SYGVKD. The V gene end was trimmed by 3 bases and the J gene end by 7 bases; junction bases not matched to a gene: 0. This CDR3 spans 12 amino acids. Here the CDR3 reads CAISDRGNTIYF. In DNA form, the CDR3 reads TGTGCCATCAGTGACAGGGGGAACACCATATATTTT.

This chain links TRBV7-9 with TRBJ2-3, with 14 bases matching TRBD2. The CDR3 consists of 17 residues. The V gene's germline CDR1 is SEHNR and CDR2 FQNEAQ (reference sequence). V lost 5 bases and J lost 6; bases outside the gene matches: 10. The CDR3 reads CASSPQTSGGAGDTQYF. The CDR3 DNA is TGTGCCAGCAGCCCTCAGACTAGCGGGGGGGCAGGGGATACGCAGTATTTT.

The chain recombines TRBV18 with TRBJ2-3; 8 bases are shared with TRBD1. J lost 3 bases, V lost 8 bases, and 7 bases had no gene match. CDR3 length: 14 amino acids. Germline CDR1 is KGHSH and CDR2 is LQKENI. CDR3 coding DNA: TGTGCCAGCAGAGGACAGGGTGGAACAGATACGCAGTATTTT. Encoded protein: CASRGQGGTDTQYF.

This chain connects TRBV6-1 to TRBJ1-1, with a tentative D call TRBD1 (5 bases). Germline V gene lookup returns CDR1 MNHNS and CDR2 SASEGT. V lost 3 bases to trimming and J lost 5 bases, with 10 bases between them. The CDR3 is made up of 13 amino acids. CDR3 in DNA: TGTGCCAGCAGTGAGCCAGGGAGGACTGAAGCTTTCTTT. It is translated as CASSEPGRTEAFF.

CDR3 coding DNA: TGTGCCTGGAGTGGGGGACAGGGGAATGGTGAAAAACTGTTTTTT. The encoded protein is CAWSGGQGNGEKLFF. The chain uses TRBV30 and TRBJ1-4; the match to TRBD1 covers 10 bases. CDR1 and CDR2 (germline): GTSNPN, SVGIG (reference sequence). The V segment lost 1 base and the J segment 7 bases; nucleotides outside the gene matches: 6. CDR3 length: 15 residues.